This T cell receptor beta chain came from a study of human T cells and chemical hapten exposure. TCRdb redid the calling of the RACE reads with MiXCR, one entry per CDR3 protein. This table has about 110,000 distinct CDR3 sequences, around 12% appearing once. Trimming pared 7 bases from V and 8 bases from J, leaving 9 bases between. This CDR3 spans 11 amino acids. The germline gives CDR1 SGHTA, CDR2 FQGNSA. Sample time point: pre-sensitization, week 0. Regarding treatment: therapeutic diphenylcyclopropenone sensitization with weekly scalp DPC. Blood, whole and unfractionated, served as the source for total RNA extraction.

Material: whole blood, obtained in connection with sensitization to the hapten diphenylcyclopropenone (DPC). This rearrangement joins TRBV7-2 to TRBJ2-1; D is uncertain. The sequence was collected from a woman between 50 and 59 years old with alopecia areata. Some clones in this sample may be carry-over from other donors' samples. The CDR3 protein is CASTPADEQFF. CDR3 DNA: TGTGCCAGCACCCCAGCTGATGAGCAGTTCTTC.